This paragraph covers one T cell receptor beta chain sequence. What it recognizes is unknown. The CDR3 is 13 amino acids. Germline CDR1 MNHEY, CDR2 SVGAGI. The V gene lost 6 bases and the J gene lost 1 base, with 9 bases spanning the gap. Clones were read by immunoSEQ multiplex PCR, and TCRdb kept only the in-frame ones, dropping some. This sample carries around 16,000 clones, around 92% of them seen once, and the ten largest clones take 0.51%. Sample time point: newly diagnosed, previously untreated cHL patient sample. Purified CD4+ T cells were obtained from thawed PBMCs through magnetic negative selection. The authors used newly diagnosed, untreated classical Hodgkin lymphoma PBMCs as comparison. The record originates from a study of PD-1 blockade in classical Hodgkin lymphoma. The study, taken as a whole, reports: Relapsed/refractory patients reportedly had the lowest baseline TCR diversity, below newly diagnosed patients, who were below healthy donors.

The gene calls are TRBV6-5 and TRBJ1-1; tentative D call: TRBD1 (6 bases). The sequence was obtained from a human donor with classical Hodgkin lymphoma. The specimen sequenced was CD4+ T cells from blood. The CDR3 is CASSPQGNTEAFF. In DNA form, the CDR3 reads TGTGCCAGCAGCCCACAGGGGAACACTGAAGCTTTCTTT.